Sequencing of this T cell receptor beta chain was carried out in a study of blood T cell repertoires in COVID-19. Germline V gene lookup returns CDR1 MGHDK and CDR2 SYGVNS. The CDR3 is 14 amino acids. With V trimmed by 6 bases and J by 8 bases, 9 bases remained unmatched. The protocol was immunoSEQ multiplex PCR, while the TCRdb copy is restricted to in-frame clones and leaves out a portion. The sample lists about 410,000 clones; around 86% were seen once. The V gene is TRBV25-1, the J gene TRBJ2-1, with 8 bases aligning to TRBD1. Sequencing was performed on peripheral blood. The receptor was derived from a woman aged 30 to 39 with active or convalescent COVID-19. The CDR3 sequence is CASRPQDREYEQFF. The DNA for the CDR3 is TGTGCCAGCAGGCCCCAGGACAGGGAGTATGAGCAGTTCTTC. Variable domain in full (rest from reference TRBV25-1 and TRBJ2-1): EADIYQTPRYLVIGTGKKITLECSQTMGHDKMYWYQQDPGMELHLIHYSYGVNSTEKGDLSSESTVSRIRTEHFPLTLESARPSHTSQYLCASRPQDREYEQFFGPGTRLTVL.